The next 27 T cell receptor beta chains were all read from a single sample in a study of cytomegalovirus exposure and HLA in healthy donors (dated by TCRdb to 2016 to 2017). The method was the immunoSEQ multiplex PCR assay. A mixture of 60 forward primers for TCR Vbeta segments and 13 reverse primers for TCR Jbeta segments was used in the multiplex PCR. TCRdb stores this immuneACCESS table with in-frame sequences only. Part of the clones is absent; in the studies checked, under half of the shortfall reflects unresolved V genes, and no reason is known for the rest. The sample table shows roughly 100,000 clones, and over 9.5% are seen once. More than 15% of the sample belongs to the ten largest clones. The sequenced sample was PBMCs. These receptors were collected from a middle-aged man in good health and CMV-seropositive.

V is TRBV7-9 and J is TRBJ2-1; tentative D call: TRBD1 (5 bases). V lost 1 base and J lost 4, with 11 bases in between. Germline CDR1 and CDR2: SEHNR and FQNEAQ (reference sequence). The CDR3 length is 15 residues. CDR3 DNA: TGTGCCAGCAGCTTAGTCCCCCAGGGTTACAATGAGCAGTTCTTC. It translates to CASSLVPQGYNEQFF.

This clone is a singleton in its sample. This chain joins TRBV2 and TRBJ2-3, with 8 bases fitting TRBD1. The V segment lost 5 bases and the J segment 3 bases; nucleotides outside the gene matches: 4. The germline CDR1 and CDR2 sequences are SNHLY and FYNNEI. This CDR3 comprises 14 residues. The CDR3 nucleotides are TGTGCCAGCAGTCCGGGGACAGGAACAGATACGCAGTATTTT. Amino acid sequence: CASSPGTGTDTQYF.

This clone was recorded a few times. This chain links TRBV10-3 with TRBJ1-1; no firm D call. Trimming took 6 bases from V and 3 from J, leaving 8 bases between them. The CDR3 runs 12 residues. Germline-derived CDR1 and CDR2 are ENHRY and SYGVKD. CDR3 amino acids: CAIRALYTEAFF. In DNA, the CDR3 is TGTGCCATCAGGGCCTTGTACACTGAAGCTTTCTTT.

V is TRBV19 and J is TRBJ2-2; 9 nucleotides match TRBD1. The germline gives CDR1 LNHDA, CDR2 SQIVND (reference sequence). After removal of 6 bases from V and 4 bases from J, the junction contained 9 bases not matched to a gene. The CDR3 covers 16 residues. CDR3 sequence reads: CASSDRTGESTGELFF. As DNA, the CDR3 is TGTGCCAGTAGCGATAGGACAGGGGAGTCCACCGGGGAGCTGTTTTTT.

This clone has a handful of counts. The chain combines TRBV7-5 with TRBJ1-1. TRBV7-5 is an annotated pseudogene. The CDR3 totals 16 residues. The DNA of the CDR3 is TGTGCCAGATGCCCCCGGGAGGGCTGCTGGAACACTGAAGCTTTCTTT. It is translated as CARCPREGCWNTEAFF.

This clone was seen a few times. The chain joins TRBV6-6 to TRBJ2-5; D is ambiguous. Germline V gene sequence: CDR1 MNHNY, CDR2 SVGAGI (reference sequence). V gave up 0 bases and J gave up 8 bases, with 4 bases separating them. The CDR3 is made up of 11 amino acids. The CDR3 DNA reads TGTGCCAGCAGTTACTCGGGCACCCAGTACTTC. Protein: CASSYSGTQYF.

The V and J genes are TRBV6-1 and TRBJ2-3; 10 bases agree with TRBD2. Per germline, CDR1 MNHNS and CDR2 SASEGT. This CDR3 has 15 amino acids. The ends lost 4 bases at V and 8 bases at J; junction bases unmatched: 9. The CDR3 nucleotides are TGTGCCAGCAGTGGCCTAGCGGGAGCTCTTGGTACGCAGTATTTT. It specifies CASSGLAGALGTQYF.

J is TRBJ2-1 and V is TRBV4-1; 11 bases align to TRBD2. This CDR3 is 15 amino acids long. The V and J ends lost 3 bases and 9 bases, in that order; junction bases with no gene match: 7. In germline, CDR1 is MGHRA, CDR2 YSYEKL. CDR3 amino acids: CASSQLLAGVGEQFF. The CDR3 region has the DNA TGCGCCAGCAGCCAGTTACTAGCGGGAGTAGGTGAGCAGTTCTTC.

The chain combines TRBV5-1 with TRBJ2-3; the match to TRBD2 covers 8 bases. Germline loops: CDR1 SGHRS, CDR2 YFSETQ. The CDR3 runs to 16 residues. V lost 5 bases to trimming and J lost 1 base; unmatched junction nucleotides: 9. CDR3 region: CASRRNLAGRTDTQYF. The CDR3 nucleotides are TGCGCCAGCAGACGAAACTTAGCGGGACGCACAGATACGCAGTATTTT.

The chain is built from TRBV28 and TRBJ2-7, with D possibly matching TRBD2 (6 bases). The CDR3 has 15 residues. V dropped 8 bases and J dropped 2 bases, with 19 bases sitting between them. Germline CDR1 and CDR2: MDHEN and SYDVKM. The DNA for the CDR3 is TGTGCCAGCTCATCTTCCGGGACTTCCGCCTACGAGCAGTACTTC. Its protein product is CASSSSGTSAYEQYF.

This clone was counted only a few times. The chain is built from TRBV10-1 and TRBJ1-5; D is uncertain. Trimming took off 4 bases at V and 3 bases at J, with 7 bases between the two ends. There are 13 residues in the CDR3. Per the germline V gene, CDR1 is WNHNN and CDR2 is SYGVQD (reference sequence). Here the CDR3 reads CASSGQVNQPQHF. DNA of the CDR3: TGCGCCAGCAGTGGACAAGTCAATCAGCCCCAGCATTTT.

The chain is built from TRBV5-1 and TRBJ1-1; D not resolved. V was clipped by 4 bases and J by 4 bases, with 14 bases between them. This CDR3 is 14 amino acids long. The germline CDR1 and CDR2 sequences are SGHRS and YFSETQ. CDR3 protein: CASSPREEGTEAFF. The CDR3 nucleotides are TGCGCCAGCAGCCCCCGAGAGGAGGGCACTGAAGCTTTCTTT.

This clone was detected a few times. This chain joins TRBV6-1 and TRBJ2-2; D may be TRBD2 (5 bases). The CDR3 contains 14 residues. Trimming pared 5 bases from V and 8 bases from J, leaving 15 bases between. Germline CDR1 is MNHNS and CDR2 is SASEGT. The CDR3 loop is CASSPGRVQGELFF. The CDR3 DNA reads as TGTGCCAGCAGTCCGGGAAGAGTTCAGGGGGAGCTGTTTTTT.

This clone has a count of ten or more. The J gene is TRBJ2-1, the V gene TRBV29-1; D is unclear. This CDR3 contains 15 residues. V lost 0 bases and J lost 0, with 9 bases in between. Germline assignment: CDR1 SQVTM and CDR2 ANQGSEA. CDR3 nucleotides: TGCAGCGTTGAAGATCCGGCAGGCTCCTACAATGAGCAGTTCTTC. It codes for CSVEDPAGSYNEQFF.

The table lists this clone with a few counts. The V and J genes are TRBV30 and TRBJ1-2; TRBD1 matches 9 bases. This CDR3 is built from 15 residues. Trimming took 4 bases from V and 5 from J; bases not matched to a gene: 11. Germline V gene sequence: CDR1 GTSNPN, CDR2 SVGIG (reference sequence). The CDR3 reads CAWILPGQGFYGYTF. The CDR3 DNA reads TGTGCCTGGATTCTACCGGGACAGGGATTTTATGGCTACACCTTC.

This chain uses TRBV12-5 with TRBJ2-1, with D maybe TRBD2 (5 bases). V was cut by 9 bases and J by 4 bases, with 10 bases left in between. CDR1 LGHNT and CDR2 FRNRAP come from the germline V gene. The CDR3 has 12 amino acids. In DNA, the CDR3 is TGTGCTAGCCGGACTGTTTACAATGAGCAGTTCTTC. This encodes CASRTVYNEQFF. Based on the CDR3 plus reference TRBV12-5 and TRBJ2-1, the full variable domain is DARVTQTPRHKVTEMGQEVTMRCQPILGHNTVFWYRQTMMQGLELLAYFRNRAPLDDSGMPKDRFSAEMPDATLATLKIQPSEPRDSAVYFCASRTVYNEQFFGPGTRLTVL.

The rearrangement uses TRBV4-3 and TRBJ2-2; D is perhaps TRBD1 (6 bases). Looked up from germline, CDR1 is LGHNA and CDR2 is YSLEER. This CDR3 comprises 16 residues. Deletions cut 4 bases from V and 0 bases from J, with 12 bases between. This CDR3 reads CASSPMTGANTGELFF. The CDR3 nucleotides read TGCGCCAGCAGCCCTATGACAGGAGCGAACACCGGGGAGCTGTTTTTT.

This clone occurred a few times. This chain joins TRBV19 and TRBJ2-7; 9 nucleotides align to TRBD2. The trim removed 6 bases at V and 6 bases at J, leaving 12 bases unmatched. In germline, CDR1 is LNHDA, CDR2 SQIVND (reference sequence). This CDR3 is built from 15 residues. The CDR3 reads CASSISGTSLAEQYF. The CDR3, as DNA: TGTGCCAGTAGCATATCCGGGACTAGCCTCGCCGAGCAGTACTTC.

The J gene is TRBJ1-5, the V gene TRBV27, with TRBD1 matching 8 bases. CDR1 is MNHEY and CDR2 is SMNVEV in the germline V gene (reference sequence). V gave up 6 bases and J gave up 4 bases; unmatched junction bases: 5. This CDR3 has 14 amino acids. The CDR3 spells CASRMTGANQPQHF. DNA for the CDR3: TGTGCCAGCAGGATGACAGGGGCGAATCAGCCCCAGCATTTT.

The chain joins TRBV5-1 to TRBJ2-1; 7 positions agree with TRBD1. Germline-derived CDR1 and CDR2 are SGHRS and YFSETQ. The CDR3 totals 13 residues. V trimming: 7 bases; J trimming: 4 bases; junction bases outside the gene matches: 5. This CDR3 is CASGTAYYNEQFF. The CDR3 nucleotides are TGCGCCAGCGGGACAGCCTATTACAATGAGCAGTTCTTC. Full variable domain (remainder filled in from reference TRBV5-1 and TRBJ2-1): KAGVTQTPRYLIKTRGQQVTLSCSPISGHRSVSWYQQTPGQGLQFLFEYFSETQRNKGNFPGRFSGRQFSNSRSEMNVSTLELGDSALYLCASGTAYYNEQFFGPGTRLTVL.

This chain links TRBV4-3 with TRBJ2-7; D may be TRBD2 (6 bases). V was pared by 0 bases and J by 3 bases, with 12 bases between. CDR3 length: 15 amino acids. The germline CDR1 and CDR2 sequences are LGHNA and YSLEER. This CDR3 is CASSQEEGMIYEQYF. The CDR3 DNA reads as TGCGCCAGCAGCCAAGAGGAGGGGATGATCTACGAGCAGTACTTC.

This clone occurred a few times. The chain joins TRBV6-1 to TRBJ2-5, with D possibly TRBD1 on 6 matching bases. The CDR3 totals 13 residues. V dropped 7 bases and J dropped 0 bases, with 9 bases sitting between them. Looked up from germline, CDR1 is MNHNS and CDR2 is SASEGT. The CDR3 nucleotides are TGTGCCAGCAAAAAGGGGGACCAAGAGACCCAGTACTTC. Translating gives CASKKGDQETQYF.

This clone was detected only a few times. CDR3 bases: TGTGCCAGCAGCTTGGATGAGCCAGATACGCAGTATTTT. Its translation: CASSLDEPDTQYF. The genes are TRBV5-4 and TRBJ2-3, with D uncertain. From germline, CDR1 is SGHNT and CDR2 YYREEE (reference sequence). V was clipped by 0 bases and J by 4 bases, with 6 bases between them. CDR3 length: 13 residues.

Of note for this clone: Lacking the conserved final phenylalanine or tryptophan, this CDR3 likely reflects a read error. The genes are TRBV2 and TRBJ2-3; D unclear. CDR1 SNHLY and CDR2 FYNNEI come from the germline V gene. The CDR3 totals 11 residues. CDR3 loop: CASRVTDTQYV. Here the CDR3 DNA reads TGTGCAAGCCGAGTCACAGATACGCAGTATGTT.

This clone was observed at least ten times. The CDR3 here is CASSQDMEGPTNEQFF. CDR3 DNA sequence: TGCGCCAGCAGCCAAGATATGGAGGGCCCGACCAATGAGCAGTTCTTC. The rearrangement uses TRBV4-3 and TRBJ2-1; D perhaps matches TRBD2 (6 bases). Germline V gene data show CDR1 as LGHNA and CDR2 as YSLEER. The length of the CDR3 is 16 residues. Trimming stripped 0 bases from V and 6 bases from J, with 15 bases between.

The chain recombines TRBV5-1 with TRBJ2-3; the match to TRBD1 covers 9 bases. The germline gives CDR1 SGHRS, CDR2 YFSETQ. This CDR3 has 16 amino acids. Trimming cost V 3 bases and J 3 bases; bases outside gene matches: 8. CDR3 sequence (DNA): TGCGCCAGCAGCTGGGCGGACAGGGGAGATACAGATACGCAGTATTTT. Translating gives CASSWADRGDTDTQYF.

This clone has more than one count but fewer than ten. The rearrangement links TRBV10-3 to TRBJ2-7; 8 positions match TRBD1. CDR1 is ENHRY, CDR2 SYGVKD, per germline. Trimming removed 6 bases from V and 3 bases from J; junction bases left unmatched: 7. The CDR3 is 14 residues long. DNA for the CDR3: TGTGCCATCAGGGACAGGGTGGGGAACTACGAGCAGTACTTC. This sequence encodes CAIRDRVGNYEQYF.